A single sample is the source of the 22 T cell receptor beta chains below, sequenced in a study of PD-1 blockade in classical Hodgkin lymphoma. All trial patients relapsed after autologous stem cell transplantation. Profiling relied on immunoSEQ multiplex PCR, and the TCRdb table lists in-frame clones only, not all of them. Of some 58,000 clones listed, 88% are singletons. Sequencing was performed on peripheral blood mononuclear cells (PBMCs), taken before the second cycle of nivolumab. The receptors here all came from a human donor with classical Hodgkin lymphoma.

The chain carries TRBV5-1 and TRBJ1-2; maybe TRBD1 (5 bases). Per the germline V gene, CDR1 is SGHRS and CDR2 is YFSETQ. Deletions cut 0 bases from V and 8 bases from J, with 14 bases between. The length of the CDR3 is 14 residues. Here the CDR3 DNA reads TGCGCCAGCAGCTTGGGCCAGGGTATGGGGGGCTACACCTTC. Amino acid sequence: CASSLGQGMGGYTF.

This chain links TRBV5-1 with TRBJ2-3; maybe TRBD2 (6 bases). V shed 0 bases and J shed 2 bases, with 10 bases lying between them. The CDR3 spans 15 residues. CDR1 and CDR2 from the germline V gene are SGHRS and YFSETQ. This chain's CDR3 is CASSLGGAPTDTQYF. For the CDR3, the DNA is TGCGCCAGCAGCTTGGGCGGGGCACCCACAGATACGCAGTATTTT.

As regards this clone: Other DNA sequences in the same sample also yield this CDR3. J is TRBJ1-1 and V is TRBV5-1, with unresolved D. V lost 0 bases and J lost 0, with 3 bases in between. The CDR3 consists of 13 residues. Per the germline V gene, CDR1 is SGHRS and CDR2 is YFSETQ. This CDR3 reads CASSLVVNTEAFF. CDR3 nucleotides: TGCGCCAGCAGCTTGGTGGTGAACACTGAAGCTTTCTTT.

The table lists this clone with a count of one. The chain links TRBV7-9 to TRBJ2-1; no definite D call. Germline V gene data show CDR1 as SEHNR and CDR2 as FQNEAQ (reference sequence). V was cut by 2 bases and J by 10 bases, with 9 bases left in between. This CDR3 has 12 residues. CDR3 in amino acids: CASSLRWIEQFF. The CDR3 DNA sequence: TGTGCCAGCAGCTTAAGATGGATCGAGCAGTTCTTC.

In regard to this clone: The sample contains more than one DNA sequence encoding this CDR3. This sequence joins TRBV28 and TRBJ1-2; no clear D. The V gene's germline CDR1 is MDHEN and CDR2 SYDVKM. This CDR3 contains 12 residues. Trimming pared 6 bases from V and 0 bases from J, leaving 5 bases between. The CDR3 DNA sequence: TGTGCCAGCAGGAGACCTAACTATGGCTACACCTTC. Residues: CASRRPNYGYTF.

V is TRBV28 and J is TRBJ1-2; 10 bases match TRBD1. V was clipped by 6 bases and J by 7 bases; unmatched bases: 5. From germline, CDR1 is MDHEN and CDR2 SYDVKM. CDR3 length: 13 amino acids. Here the CDR3 DNA reads TGTGCCAGCAGAAACCGGGACAGGGGTGGCTACACCTTC. Its translation: CASRNRDRGGYTF.

This sequence joins TRBV6-5 and TRBJ1-1, with unresolved D. CDR3 length: 13 residues. Trimming pared 0 bases from V and 6 bases from J, leaving 8 bases between. Per the germline V gene, CDR1 is MNHEY and CDR2 is SVGAGI. The CDR3 DNA reads TGTGCCAGCAGTTACTCGAACGGGGCTGAAGCTTTCTTT. This sequence encodes CASSYSNGAEAFF.

This chain links TRBV6-1 with TRBJ2-1; no clear D gene. The V gene lost 7 bases and the J gene lost 2 bases, with 12 bases spanning the gap. CDR1 and CDR2 from the germline V gene are MNHNS and SASEGT. The length of the CDR3 is 14 residues. Here the CDR3 reads CASTFGPTYNEQFF. CDR3 DNA sequence: TGTGCCAGCACGTTCGGGCCTACCTACAATGAGCAGTTCTTC.

The chain combines TRBV11-2 with TRBJ2-5; TRBD2 agrees at 13 bases. V dropped 5 bases and J dropped 0; count of bases not matched to a gene: 6. This CDR3 contains 17 residues. Germline assignment: CDR1 SGHAT and CDR2 FQNNGV. This CDR3 is CASSPTGLAGDQETQYF. For the CDR3, the DNA is TGTGCCAGCAGCCCCACAGGACTAGCGGGGGACCAAGAGACCCAGTACTTC.

V is TRBV5-1 and J is TRBJ1-2, with D possibly being TRBD1 (6 bases). Germline V lookup: CDR1 SGHRS, CDR2 YFSETQ. The ends were cut back, 0 bases at V and 8 bases at J, with 11 bases in the middle. The CDR3 is made up of 13 amino acids. This chain's CDR3 is CASSLGSGGGYTF. DNA for the CDR3: TGCGCCAGCAGCTTGGGGTCCGGGGGCGGCTACACCTTC.

The chain has TRBV5-1 and TRBJ1-3; no clear D. The CDR3 spans 13 residues. Trimming shortened V by 7 bases and J by 4 bases, and 12 bases separated the two germline ends. The germline V gene encodes CDR1 SGHRS and CDR2 YFSETQ. CDR3 sequence reads: CASSRGRGNTIYF. CDR3 in DNA: TGCGCCAGCTCCCGGGGTAGGGGAAACACCATATATTTT. Based on the CDR3 plus reference TRBV5-1 and TRBJ1-3, the full variable domain is KAGVTQTPRYLIKTRGQQVTLSCSPISGHRSVSWYQQTPGQGLQFLFEYFSETQRNKGNFPGRFSGRQFSNSRSEMNVSTLELGDSALYLCASSRGRGNTIYFGEGSWLTVV.

The chain is built from TRBV19 and TRBJ2-3; D possibly corresponds to TRBD2 (5 bases). CDR3 length: 15 amino acids. Germline CDR1 and CDR2: LNHDA and SQIVND (reference sequence). Trimming shortened V by 1 base and J by 2 bases, and 10 bases separated the two germline ends. CDR3 residues: CASSIAPRDTDTQYF. CDR3 in DNA: TGTGCCAGTAGTATAGCCCCCCGGGACACAGATACGCAGTATTTT. Full variable domain (rest looked up from reference TRBV19 and TRBJ2-3): DGGITQSPKYLFRKEGQNVTLSCEQNLNHDAMYWYRQDPGQGLRLIYYSQIVNDFQKGDIAEGYSVSREKKESFPLTVTSAQKNPTAFYLCASSIAPRDTDTQYFGPGTRLTVL.

The V call is TRBV19, the J call TRBJ2-6; either TRBD1 or TRBD2 may supply D (5 bases each). Germline V gene sequence: CDR1 LNHDA, CDR2 SQIVND (reference sequence). The V and J ends lost 7 bases and 0 bases respectively, with 13 bases between them. The CDR3 spans 16 residues. The CDR3 DNA follows: TGTGCCAGTACCCGGACCGGGGCCTCTGGGGCCAACGTCCTGACTTTC. As protein: CASTRTGASGANVLTF.

As DNA, the CDR3 is TGCGCCAGCAGCTTGGGCGCTAGCGGGGGGGCAGAGACCCAGTACTTC. Amino acids: CASSLGASGGAETQYF. The chain combines TRBV5-1 with TRBJ2-5, with TRBD2 matching over 12 bases. Looked up from germline, CDR1 is SGHRS and CDR2 is YFSETQ. Trimming cost V 0 bases and J 4 bases; bases outside gene matches: 4. The CDR3 totals 16 residues.

This chain uses TRBV5-1 with TRBJ1-2; unclear D gene. The CDR3 contains 13 residues. Deletions cut 0 bases from V and 8 bases from J, with 11 bases between. CDR1 SGHRS and CDR2 YFSETQ come from the germline V gene. CDR3 DNA: TGCGCCAGCAGCTTGGTAACGGATCTAGGCTACACCTTC. Translated, it gives CASSLVTDLGYTF.

The chain employs TRBV5-1 and TRBJ2-7; 13 bases match TRBD2. In germline, CDR1 is SGHRS, CDR2 YFSETQ. This CDR3 has 14 amino acids. With 4 bases clipped from V and 3 bases from J, the junction kept 1 base outside the gene matches. CDR3 nucleotide sequence: TGCGCCAGCAGCGGGACTAGCGGGAACTACGAGCAGTACTTC. Translated: CASSGTSGNYEQYF. Filled out from reference TRBV5-1 and TRBJ2-7, the complete variable domain reads KAGVTQTPRYLIKTRGQQVTLSCSPISGHRSVSWYQQTPGQGLQFLFEYFSETQRNKGNFPGRFSGRQFSNSRSEMNVSTLELGDSALYLCASSGTSGNYEQYFGPGTRLTVT.

The V call is TRBV12-5, the J call TRBJ2-1; 7 positions match TRBD2. After removal of 1 base from V and 2 bases from J, the junction contained 2 bases not matched to a gene. Looked up from germline, CDR1 is LGHNT and CDR2 is FRNRAP. There are 15 residues in the CDR3. CDR3 region: CASGLGAGTYNEQFF. The CDR3 coding sequence is TGTGCTAGTGGTTTGGGAGCGGGGACCTACAATGAGCAGTTCTTC.

Only a few counts were recorded for this clone. This chain connects TRBV6-6 to TRBJ1-6; a weak D match, TRBD1 (5 bases). V dropped 6 bases and J dropped 15 bases, with 12 bases sitting between them. The CDR3 is made up of 11 amino acids. The germline CDR1 and CDR2 sequences are MNHNY and SVGAGI (reference sequence). The CDR3: CASSKRDLLHF. CDR3 DNA: TGTGCCAGCAGCAAGCGGGACCTCCTCCACTTT.

The chain employs TRBV5-1 and TRBJ2-2; D remains unclear. V lost 4 bases and J 5 bases, leaving 12 bases between the germline ends. Looked up from germline, CDR1 is SGHRS and CDR2 is YFSETQ. CDR3 length: 14 amino acids. The CDR3 loop is CASSPTDVTGELFF. CDR3 nucleotide sequence: TGCGCCAGCAGCCCAACGGACGTGACCGGGGAGCTGTTTTTT.

V gene TRBV27 combines with J gene TRBJ1-2; D is possibly TRBD1 (5 bases). This CDR3 is built from 14 residues. The V gene lost 5 bases and the J gene lost 6 bases, with 16 bases spanning the gap. Germline V gene data show CDR1 as MNHEY and CDR2 as SMNVEV (reference sequence). CDR3 bases: TGTGCCAGCAGTCTCACCCCAGGGTCCCATGGCTACACCTTC. It is translated as CASSLTPGSHGYTF.

V is TRBV28 and J is TRBJ2-3, with D maybe TRBD1 (6 bases). V was cut by 3 bases and J by 0 bases, with 10 bases left in between. The CDR3 is 15 residues long. Germline V lookup: CDR1 MDHEN, CDR2 SYDVKM. In DNA, the CDR3 is TGTGCCAGCAGTTTCAGGGGCGCCAGCACAGATACGCAGTATTTT. It yields the protein CASSFRGASTDTQYF.

The genes are TRBV2 and TRBJ2-1; D unclear. Trimming stripped 7 bases from V and 9 bases from J, with 10 bases between. This CDR3 has 11 residues. Germline-derived CDR1 and CDR2 are SNHLY and FYNNEI. Written as DNA, the CDR3 is TGTGCCAGCACCGGAAGGAGTGAGCAGTTCTTC. Translated: CASTGRSEQFF.